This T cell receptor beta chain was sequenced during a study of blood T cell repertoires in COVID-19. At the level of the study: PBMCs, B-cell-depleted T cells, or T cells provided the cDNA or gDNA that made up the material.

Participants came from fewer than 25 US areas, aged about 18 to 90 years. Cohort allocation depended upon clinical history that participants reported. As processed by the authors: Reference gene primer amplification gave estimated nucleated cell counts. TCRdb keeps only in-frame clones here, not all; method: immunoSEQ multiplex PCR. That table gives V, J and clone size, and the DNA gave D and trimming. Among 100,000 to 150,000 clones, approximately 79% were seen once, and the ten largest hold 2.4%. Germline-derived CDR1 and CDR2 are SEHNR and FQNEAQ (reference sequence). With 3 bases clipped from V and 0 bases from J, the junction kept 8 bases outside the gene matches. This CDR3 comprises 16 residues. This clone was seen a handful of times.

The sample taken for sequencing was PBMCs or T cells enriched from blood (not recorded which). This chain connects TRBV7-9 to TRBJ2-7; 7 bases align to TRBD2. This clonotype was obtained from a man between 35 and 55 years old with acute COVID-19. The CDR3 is CASSFPSGTFSYEQYF. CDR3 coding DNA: TGTGCCAGCAGCTTTCCTAGCGGAACGTTCTCCTACGAGCAGTACTTC.